The entry that follows covers one T cell receptor beta chain sequence. Its antigen remains unknown. This entry comes from a study of Ad26.COV2.S vaccination and SARS-CoV-2 variants. Study-level findings and limits: The study found higher spike-specific TCR breadth in vaccine than placebo recipients. Placebo and vaccine recipients had non-spike TCR breadth that was similar.

The protocol was immunoSEQ multiplex PCR, while the TCRdb copy is restricted to in-frame clones and leaves out a portion. The sample consists of some 460,000 clones, 80% to 90% of them appearing once. Germline CDR1 and CDR2: LNHDA and SQIVND (reference sequence). The CDR3 has 14 amino acids. V was trimmed by 5 bases and J by 1 base, leaving 9 bases between them. Treatment of the sample: some 20 received Ad26.COV2.S at low or high dose, single or two shots; about 5 received placebo; per-sample allocation not given. It was on day 63 after the first vaccine or placebo injection that samples were taken. An Ad26 vector expressing Wuhan-strain SARS-CoV-2 spike constituted the vaccine.

This chain links TRBV19 with TRBJ1-5; no clear D. This sample comprised peripheral blood, obtained in a trial of Ad26.COV2.S vaccine versus placebo. This TCR came from a person aged 18-65 years who received the Ad26.COV2.S COVID-19 vaccine or a placebo. This CDR3 is CASSAGRSNQPQHF. The CDR3 nucleotides read TGTGCCAGTAGTGCAGGACGGAGCAATCAGCCCCAGCATTTT.